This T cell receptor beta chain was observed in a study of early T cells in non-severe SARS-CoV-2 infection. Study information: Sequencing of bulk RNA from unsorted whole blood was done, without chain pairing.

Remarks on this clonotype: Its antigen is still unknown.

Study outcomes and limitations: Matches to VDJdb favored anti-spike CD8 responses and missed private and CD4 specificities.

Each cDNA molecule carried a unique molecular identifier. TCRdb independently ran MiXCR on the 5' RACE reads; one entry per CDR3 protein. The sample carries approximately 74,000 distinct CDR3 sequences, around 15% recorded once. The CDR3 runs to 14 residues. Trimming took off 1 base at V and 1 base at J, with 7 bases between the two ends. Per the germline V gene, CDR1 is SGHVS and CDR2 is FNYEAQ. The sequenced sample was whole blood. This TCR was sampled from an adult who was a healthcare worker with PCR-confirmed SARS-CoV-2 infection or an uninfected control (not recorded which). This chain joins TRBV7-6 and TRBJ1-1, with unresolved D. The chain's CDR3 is CASSLVSGNTEAFF. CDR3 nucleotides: TGTGCCAGCAGCTTAGTGTCAGGGAACACTGAAGCTTTCTTT.